This T cell receptor beta chain comes out of a study of PD-1 blockade in classical Hodgkin lymphoma. No patient escaped relapse after autologous stem cell transplantation, and brentuximab vedotin exposure varied. The study, taken as a whole, reports: CD4+ TCR diversity, unlike CD8+, climbed significantly by C4D1.

TCRdb's table, derived via immunoSEQ multiplex PCR, lists solely in-frame clones and lacks some. The data show fewer than 25,000 clones, 80% to 90% seen once. This CDR3 is built from 14 residues. Trimming at V came to 1 base and at J to 5 bases, leaving 4 bases not matched to a gene. Germline CDR1 and CDR2: LGHNA and YNFKEQ. This clone is medium-sized within its sample. The antigen is undetermined. Other DNA sequences in this specimen translate into the identical CDR3. The specimen comprised peripheral blood mononuclear cells (PBMCs), sampled before the second cycle of nivolumab. This clonotype originated in a human donor with classical Hodgkin lymphoma. The chain has TRBV4-2 and TRBJ2-7; 8 nucleotides line up with TRBD1. The CDR3 DNA reads as TGTGCCAGCAGCCAAGCAGGGGGCAGGGACGAGCAGTACTTC. It encodes CASSQAGGRDEQYF.